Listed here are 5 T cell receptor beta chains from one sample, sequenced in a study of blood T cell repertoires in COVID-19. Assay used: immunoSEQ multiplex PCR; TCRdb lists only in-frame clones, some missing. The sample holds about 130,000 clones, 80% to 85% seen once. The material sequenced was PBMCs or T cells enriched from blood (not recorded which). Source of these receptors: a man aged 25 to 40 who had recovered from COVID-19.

As DNA, the CDR3 is TGTGCCAGCAGCATAGGGACAGGCTTAGCCAAAAACATTCAGTACTTC. This encodes CASSIGTGLAKNIQYF. The chain joins TRBV5-4 to TRBJ2-4; 8 bases align to TRBD1. The V segment lost 4 bases and the J segment 0 bases; nucleotides outside the gene matches: 6. The CDR3 runs 16 residues. Germline CDR1 SGHNT, CDR2 YYREEE (reference sequence).

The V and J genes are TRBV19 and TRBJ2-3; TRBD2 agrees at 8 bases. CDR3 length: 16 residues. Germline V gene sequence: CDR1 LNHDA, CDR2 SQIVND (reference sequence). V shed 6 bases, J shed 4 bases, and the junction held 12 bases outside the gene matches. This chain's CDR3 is CASSRSAGGNSDTQYF. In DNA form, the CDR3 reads TGTGCCAGTAGCAGGAGCGCGGGGGGCAATTCAGATACGCAGTATTTT.

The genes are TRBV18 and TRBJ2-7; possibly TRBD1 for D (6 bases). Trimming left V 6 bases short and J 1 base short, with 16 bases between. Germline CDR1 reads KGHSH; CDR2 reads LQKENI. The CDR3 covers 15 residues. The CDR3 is CASSPGQGNSYEQYF. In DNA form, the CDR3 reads TGTGCCAGCTCCCCCGGGCAGGGGAATTCCTACGAGCAGTACTTC.

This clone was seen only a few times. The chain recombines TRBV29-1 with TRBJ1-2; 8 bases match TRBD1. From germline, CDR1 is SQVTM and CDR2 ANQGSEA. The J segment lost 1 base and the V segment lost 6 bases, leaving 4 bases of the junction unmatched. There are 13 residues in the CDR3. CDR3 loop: CSVAGQVNYGYTF. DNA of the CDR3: TGCAGCGTAGCGGGACAGGTTAACTATGGCTACACCTTC.

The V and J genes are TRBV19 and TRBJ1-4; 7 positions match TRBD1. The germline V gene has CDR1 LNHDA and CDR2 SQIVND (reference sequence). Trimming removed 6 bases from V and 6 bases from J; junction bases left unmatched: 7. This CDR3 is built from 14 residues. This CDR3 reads CASSPTGTDEKLFF. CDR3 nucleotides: TGTGCCAGTAGCCCGACAGGGACCGATGAAAAACTGTTTTTT.